These 29 T cell receptor beta chains share one sample of origin, sequenced in a study of blood T cell repertoires in COVID-19. Some clones are missing from TCRdb's copy, which holds only in-frame ones; the method was immunoSEQ multiplex PCR. The data show about 310,000 clones, with around 87% seen just once and approximately 4% held by the top ten. Sequenced sample: PBMCs or T cells enriched from blood (not recorded which). Every receptor here comes from a woman under 30 with acute COVID-19.

This clone showed up just once. J is TRBJ1-3 and V is TRBV5-1, with D possibly TRBD1 on 5 matching bases. Per germline, CDR1 SGHRS and CDR2 YFSETQ. This CDR3 region has 14 residues. Deletions cut 3 bases from V and 1 base from J, with 8 bases between. CDR3 in amino acids: CASSSTASGNTIYF. As DNA, the CDR3 is TGCGCCAGCAGCTCGACAGCTTCTGGAAACACCATATATTTT. Full variable domain (remainder filled in from reference TRBV5-1 and TRBJ1-3): KAGVTQTPRYLIKTRGQQVTLSCSPISGHRSVSWYQQTPGQGLQFLFEYFSETQRNKGNFPGRFSGRQFSNSRSEMNVSTLELGDSALYLCASSSTASGNTIYFGEGSWLTVV.

The genes are TRBV28 and TRBJ1-2; a weak D match, TRBD1 (6 bases). Per germline, CDR1 MDHEN and CDR2 SYDVKM. V was cut by 3 bases and J by 7 bases, with 18 bases left in between. This CDR3 has 15 residues. In DNA, the CDR3 is TGTGCCAGCAGTTTGTCGGGGGGGCTGACCCCTGGCTACACCTTC. It translates to CASSLSGGLTPGYTF.

The V call is TRBV12-3 or TRBV12-4, the J call TRBJ2-3; D is ambiguous. V was cut by 7 bases and J by 1 base, with 9 bases left in between. The CDR3 is 13 amino acids. The CDR3 DNA reads as TGTGCCAGCAAACCGGCGGGCACAGATACGCAGTATTTT. Translated, it gives CASKPAGTDTQYF.

The V call is TRBV6-5, the J call TRBJ2-7; 10 nucleotides align to TRBD2. CDR3 length equals 13 residues. The ends lost 11 bases at V and 6 bases at J; junction bases unmatched: 10. Germline V gives CDR1 MNHEY, CDR2 SVGAGI. The DNA of the CDR3 is TGTGCCGGGACTAGCGAAAGGAAGGGCGAGCAGTACTTC. Protein sequence: CAGTSERKGEQYF.

The chain combines TRBV7-9 with TRBJ1-3; D possibly corresponds to TRBD1 (6 bases). The CDR3 runs 15 residues. V lost 6 bases and J lost 2, with 14 bases in between. Germline-derived CDR1 and CDR2 are SEHNR and FQNEAQ (reference sequence). CDR3 nucleotide sequence: TGTGCCAGCAGTTCTACAGGGAACCCTGGAAACACCATATATTTT. It translates to CASSSTGNPGNTIYF. Supplemented by reference TRBV7-9 and TRBJ1-3, the full variable domain reads DTGVSQNPRHKITKRGQNVTFRCDPISEHNRLYWYRQTLGQGPEFLTYFQNEAQLEKSRLLSDRFSAERPKGSFSTLEIQRTEQGDSAMYLCASSSTGNPGNTIYFGEGSWLTVV.

This rearrangement joins TRBV24-1 to TRBJ2-7, with D maybe TRBD2 (6 bases). CDR1 is KGHDR and CDR2 is SFDVKD in the germline V gene. CDR3 length equals 15 residues. Trimming stripped 5 bases from V and 3 bases from J, with 16 bases between. The CDR3 DNA is TGTGCCACCAGTGGGAGGAGCGGGTCCGTCTACGAGCAGTACTTC. Translating gives CATSGRSGSVYEQYF.

V usage is TRBV28 and J usage is TRBJ1-2, with a weak D call TRBD1 (5 bases). There are 15 residues in the CDR3. Trimming left V 5 bases short and J 0 bases short, with 13 bases between. Germline CDR1 and CDR2: MDHEN and SYDVKM. Written as DNA, the CDR3 is TGTGCCAGCAGTCCGGACAAGCCTTCTAACTATGGCTACACCTTC. Translating it yields CASSPDKPSNYGYTF.

This sequence joins TRBV14 and TRBJ2-1; D not resolved. V was pared by 1 base and J by 11 bases, with 9 bases between. Germline V gene sequence: CDR1 SGHDN, CDR2 FVKESK. The CDR3 consists of 12 residues. The CDR3 region is CASSQGYGKQFF. CDR3 DNA sequence: TGTGCCAGCAGCCAAGGGTACGGTAAGCAGTTCTTC.

This sequence joins TRBV2 and TRBJ2-5, with 11 nucleotides matching TRBD2. Per germline, CDR1 SNHLY and CDR2 FYNNEI. The J segment lost 5 bases and the V segment lost 6 bases, leaving 11 bases of the junction unmatched. The CDR3 loop spans 16 amino acids. CDR3 nucleotide sequence: TGTGCCAGCAGGATAACTAGCGGGAGTCCGAGGGAGACCCAGTACTTC. Its translation is CASRITSGSPRETQYF.

The genes are TRBV11-2 and TRBJ2-7; 11 bases map to TRBD2. The CDR3 consists of 17 residues. Looked up from germline, CDR1 is SGHAT and CDR2 is FQNNGV. Losses at the gene ends were 5 bases for V and 1 base for J; bases not matched to a gene: 10. The CDR3 nucleotides are TGTGCCAGCAGCCGAATGGCACTAGCGGGAGAATCCTACGAGCAGTACTTC. This sequence encodes CASSRMALAGESYEQYF. Together with reference TRBV11-2 and TRBJ2-7, the CDR3 gives the full variable domain: EAGVAQSPRYKIIEKRQSVAFWCNPISGHATLYWYQQILGQGPKLLIQFQNNGVVDDSQLPKDRFSAERLKGVDSTLKIQPAKLEDSAVYLCASSRMALAGESYEQYFGPGTRLTVT.

About this clone itself: Sequence at one end of the junction differs from germline and may be a read error. This rearrangement joins TRBV5-1 to TRBJ2-7, with D possibly being TRBD2 (6 bases). Per germline, CDR1 SGHRS and CDR2 YFSETQ. The CDR3 consists of 14 residues. The CDR3 sequence: CASSLDYSGYEQYF. The DNA for the CDR3 is TGCGCCAGCAGTTTGGACTATTCGGGCTACGAGCAGTACTTC.

The chain recombines TRBV28 with TRBJ1-5; a possible D gene is TRBD1 (6 bases). The CDR3 sequence is 15 residues long. The V gene lost 6 bases and the J gene lost 2 bases, with 14 bases spanning the gap. Per the germline V gene, CDR1 is MDHEN and CDR2 is SYDVKM. The CDR3 protein is CASRPTGFGNQPQHF. The DNA for the CDR3 is TGTGCCAGCAGGCCAACAGGGTTTGGCAATCAGCCCCAGCATTTT.

This chain connects TRBV28 to TRBJ1-2, with D possibly being TRBD1 (5 bases). From germline, CDR1 is MDHEN and CDR2 SYDVKM. The CDR3 consists of 14 residues. Trimming pared 6 bases from V and 1 base from J, leaving 12 bases between. The CDR3 DNA is TGTGCCAGCAGCCCCGGGGGTGTTAACTATGGCTACACCTTC. Translated, it gives CASSPGGVNYGYTF.

V is TRBV28 and J is TRBJ1-5; 8 positions match TRBD1. Germline CDR1 MDHEN, CDR2 SYDVKM. V lost 5 bases to trimming and J lost 4 bases; unmatched junction nucleotides: 7. There are 15 residues in the CDR3. The CDR3 DNA follows: TGTGCCAGCAGTGGCCGGGACAGGACTAATCAGCCCCAGCATTTT. Amino acid sequence: CASSGRDRTNQPQHF. The full variable domain, in which reference TRBV28 and TRBJ1-5 provide the parts outside the CDR3, is DVKVTQSSRYLVKRTGEKVFLECVQDMDHENMFWYRQDPGLGLRLIYFSYDVKMKEKGDIPEGYSVSREKKERFSLILESASTNQTSMYLCASSGRDRTNQPQHFGDGTRLSIL.

The chain carries TRBV11-1 and TRBJ1-2; no reliable D call. V was clipped by 5 bases and J by 4 bases, with 11 bases between them. CDR1 SGHAT and CDR2 FQDESV come from the germline V gene (reference sequence). The CDR3 sequence is 13 residues long. In DNA form, the CDR3 reads TGTGCCAGCAGCACCTCGGGGAGCTATGGCTACACCTTC. This gives the protein CASSTSGSYGYTF.

The sample holds one count of this clone. The chain carries TRBV5-6 and TRBJ1-6, with D possibly TRBD1 on 6 matching bases. V was pared by 1 base and J by 7 bases, with 9 bases between. The CDR3 length is 14 residues. CDR1 is SGHDT, CDR2 YYEEEE, per germline. The CDR3 nucleotides are TGTGCCAGCAGCTTGAGGACAGCAAATTCACCCCTCCACTTT. Protein: CASSLRTANSPLHF.

The CDR3 bases are TGTGCCAGCAGCTTAGGTTCCGGGAACCTCAAAAACATTCAGTACTTC. This encodes CASSLGSGNLKNIQYF. The chain couples TRBV7-3 to TRBJ2-4, with a possible D match to TRBD2 (5 bases). Trimming shortened V by 2 bases and J by 3 bases, and 14 bases separated the two germline ends. Germline CDR1 reads SGHTA; CDR2 reads FQGTGA. The CDR3 runs 16 residues.

This clone was detected once. V usage is TRBV7-2 and J usage is TRBJ2-5, with 9 bases that match TRBD1. V lost 1 base to trimming and J lost 3 bases; unmatched junction nucleotides: 3. The germline V gene has CDR1 SGHTA and CDR2 FQGNSA. The CDR3 is 15 residues long. The chain's CDR3 is CASSLGDRGEETQYF. CDR3 in DNA: TGTGCCAGCAGCTTAGGCGACAGGGGGGAAGAGACCCAGTACTTC. The whole variable domain, remainder taken from reference TRBV7-2 and TRBJ2-5, is GAGVSQSPSNKVTEKGKDVELRCDPISGHTALYWYRQSLGQGLEFLIYFQGNSAPDKSGLPSDRFSAERTGGSVSTLTIQRTQQEDSAVYLCASSLGDRGEETQYFGPGTRLLVL.

The chain has TRBV5-1 and TRBJ1-5; D gene uncertain. CDR1 SGHRS and CDR2 YFSETQ come from the germline V gene. V lost 3 bases, J lost 5 bases, and 12 bases lay in between. This CDR3 has 14 amino acids. The CDR3 nucleotides read TGCGCCAGCAGCTCCTTGGGAGGTGATCAGCCCCAGCATTTT. Translation gives CASSSLGGDQPQHF.

The chain employs TRBV18 and TRBJ1-1, with 8 bases fitting TRBD1. This CDR3 spans 17 amino acids. The ends lost 7 bases at V and 2 bases at J; junction bases unmatched: 15. Germline V CDR1 and CDR2: KGHSH, LQKENI. This chain's CDR3 is CASLLQFRDRTNTEAFF. The CDR3 coding sequence is TGTGCCAGCTTACTTCAATTCCGGGACAGGACCAACACTGAAGCTTTCTTT.

The chain is built from TRBV10-3 and TRBJ2-1, with 7 bases aligning to TRBD1. The CDR3 runs to 15 residues. The junction had 7 bases not matched to a gene; V was cut back by 4 bases and J by 4 bases. CDR1 and CDR2 from the germline V gene are ENHRY and SYGVKD. CDR3 sequence: CAISGAGTAYNEQFF. CDR3 coding DNA: TGTGCCATCAGTGGGGCAGGGACAGCTTACAATGAGCAGTTCTTC.

The chain has TRBV20-1 and TRBJ2-5; TRBD2 matches at 8 bases. Germline V gene lookup returns CDR1 DFQATT and CDR2 SNEGSKA (reference sequence). The CDR3 runs 13 residues. Unmatched junction bases numbered 5, after V lost 3 bases and J lost 5 bases. The CDR3 sequence: CSASTGGEETQYF. CDR3 nucleotides: TGCAGTGCTAGTACGGGAGGGGAGGAGACCCAGTACTTC.

The chain is built from TRBV16 and TRBJ1-2; no reliable D call. The length of the CDR3 is 12 residues. The V gene's germline CDR1 is KGHSY and CDR2 FQNENV. V shed 8 bases and J shed 8 bases, with 15 bases lying between them. The DNA of the CDR3 is TGTGCCAGCGTCGGACTGACGGACGGCTACACCTTC. It codes for CASVGLTDGYTF. Looking up the rest from reference TRBV16 and TRBJ1-2 gives the full variable domain: GEEVAQTPKHLVRGEGQKAKLYCAPIKGHSYVFWYQQVLKNEFKFLISFQNENVFDETGMPKERFSAKCLPNSPCSLEIQATKLEDSAVYFCASVGLTDGYTFGSGTRLTVV.

For the CDR3, the DNA is TGTGCCAGTAGTATCCGGGTGTCAAACACTGAAGCTTTCTTT. It codes for CASSIRVSNTEAFF. This sequence joins TRBV19 and TRBJ1-1; D is undetermined. V was cut by 3 bases and J by 2 bases, with 10 bases left in between. Germline values: CDR1 LNHDA, CDR2 SQIVND (reference sequence). The CDR3 length is 14 residues. Variable domain in full (rest from reference TRBV19 and TRBJ1-1): DGGITQSPKYLFRKEGQNVTLSCEQNLNHDAMYWYRQDPGQGLRLIYYSQIVNDFQKGDIAEGYSVSREKKESFPLTVTSAQKNPTAFYLCASSIRVSNTEAFFGQGTRLTVV.

This chain joins TRBV28 and TRBJ1-4, with D unclear. Trimming took off 2 bases at V and 0 bases at J, with 10 bases between the two ends. The CDR3 totals 16 residues. Germline CDR1 is MDHEN and CDR2 is SYDVKM. CDR3 nucleotides: TGTGCCAGCAGTTTAGATTCGGGAGCAACTAATGAAAAACTGTTTTTT. Translating it yields CASSLDSGATNEKLFF.

The rearrangement joins TRBV2 to TRBJ1-5; the D gene is possibly TRBD1 (5 bases). CDR1 and CDR2 from the germline V gene are SNHLY and FYNNEI. CDR3 size: 13 residues. Between the trimmed V and J ends, which lost 8 bases and 7 bases, there was a span of 15 bases. The CDR3 is CASGGVGRQPQHF. CDR3 DNA: TGTGCCAGCGGGGGGGTGGGTAGACAGCCCCAGCATTTT.

V and J are TRBV7-4 and TRBJ2-7; 10 bases line up with TRBD2. After removal of 11 bases from V and 5 bases from J, the junction contained 12 bases not matched to a gene. Germline CDR1 is SGHVT and CDR2 is SQSDAQ. The length of the CDR3 is 14 residues. CDR3 sequence reads: CAGAQREGLDEQYF. CDR3 sequence (DNA): TGTGCCGGAGCTCAGCGGGAGGGCCTCGACGAGCAGTACTTC.

The chain uses TRBV2 and TRBJ2-7, with 7 positions matching TRBD1. Trimming at V came to 2 bases and at J to 0 bases, leaving 7 bases not matched to a gene. This CDR3 has 16 residues. CDR1 and CDR2 (germline): SNHLY, FYNNEI. CDR3 nucleotide sequence: TGTGCCAGCAGTGAATTGGGGACAGCTAGCTCCTACGAGCAGTACTTC. Its translation is CASSELGTASSYEQYF. Supplemented by reference TRBV2 and TRBJ2-7, the full variable domain reads EPEVTQTPSHQVTQMGQEVILRCVPISNHLYFYWYRQILGQKVEFLVSFYNNEISEKSEIFDDQFSVERPDGSNFTLKIRSTKLEDSAMYFCASSELGTASSYEQYFGPGTRLTVT.

This clone was seen only once. The genes are TRBV28 and TRBJ1-5, with D hard to call. Germline-derived CDR1 and CDR2 are MDHEN and SYDVKM. The CDR3 sequence is 18 residues long. Deletions cut 3 bases from V and 3 bases from J, with 21 bases between. In DNA, the CDR3 is TGTGCCAGCAGTTTGCGGGTACAGTTGACGAGGGCCAATCAGCCCCAGCATTTT. Translating gives CASSLRVQLTRANQPQHF.